A selection of T cell receptor beta chains follows, all from one sample in a study of T cell responses to AZD1222 COVID-19 vaccine. The table came from immunoSEQ multiplex PCR; TCRdb's copy has only in-frame clones and leaves some out. The table includes about 55,000 clones, around 80% detected once. The sample was peripheral blood, taken 28 days after the second AZD1222 dose. All receptors come from an adult who received the AZD1222 COVID-19 vaccine. The CDR3 runs from the conserved cysteine through the conserved F or W. The D gene is left open where the match is weak. Rows may omit the clone size; those that give it use once, few, many or a size class.

abundance,j_gene,d_gene,v_gene,CDR3nt,CDR3aa
.,TRBJ2-3,TRBD2,TRBV6-4,TGTGCCACTCCAACCTGGACTAGCGGGAGGCTACTGGGCACAGATACGCAGTATTTT,CATPTWTSGRLLGTDTQYF
few,TRBJ2-3,.,TRBV7-2,TGTGCCAGCAGCTTAGAACGCACAGATACGCAGTATTTT,CASSLERTDTQYF
.,TRBJ1-4,.,TRBV18,TGTGCCAGCTCACTCCAGGGTCCAGGGTTCGATGAAAAACTGTTTTTT,CASSLQGPGFDEKLFF
few,TRBJ1-5,.,TRBV28,TGTGCCAGCTGGGGTTTTGGCAATCAGCCCCAGCATTTT,CASWGFGNQPQHF
.,TRBJ1-1,.,TRBV7-2,TGTGCCAGCAGCCCACCGGGACTACCGAACACTGAAGCTTTCTTT,CASSPPGLPNTEAFF
few,TRBJ1-5,.,TRBV10-3,TGTGCCATCAGTGAGTCTGACCAACCGAGCAATCAGCCCCAGCATTTT,CAISESDQPSNQPQHF
.,TRBJ1-1,TRBD1,TRBV2,TGTGCCAGCACTGAGACAGGGACAAGGAGGGAAGCTTTCTTT,CASTETGTRREAFF
.,TRBJ1-2,.,TRBV6-5,TGTGCCAGCAGTCCTGTCCCGCTCAATGGCTACACCTTC,CASSPVPLNGYTF
.,TRBJ2-1,.,TRBV20-1,TGCAGTGCTAGTGTCCAAAACAATGAGCAGTTCTTC,CSASVQNNEQFF
.,TRBJ1-2,.,TRBV5-6,TGTGCCAGCAGCTCGGAAAGCTACGGGACACACTATGGCTACACCTTC,CASSSESYGTHYGYTF
.,TRBJ1-2,.,TRBV19,TGTGCCAGTAGTATAGATGGGGGGCGCGGCTATGGCTACACCTTC,CASSIDGGRGYGYTF
.,TRBJ2-1,.,TRBV5-1,TGCGCCAGCAGCAAGAACAATGAGCAGTTCTTC,CASSKNNEQFF
.,TRBJ2-1,.,TRBV7-3,TGTGCCAGCAGCTTAAATGGATACAATGAGCAGTTCTTC,CASSLNGYNEQFF
.,TRBJ2-5,.,TRBV5-1,TGCGCCAGCAGCTTGGGTTTTAGGGGGTACGAGACCCAGTACTTC,CASSLGFRGYETQYF
.,TRBJ1-6,TRBD1,TRBV6-5,TGTGCCAGCAGTTACCCGGCAGGGGGAAATTCACCCCTCCACTTT,CASSYPAGGNSPLHF
few,TRBJ2-3,TRBD1,TRBV6-5,TGTGCCAGCATTAGGACAGGGAGCACAGATACGCAGTATTTT,CASIRTGSTDTQYF
.,TRBJ2-5,.,TRBV19,TGTGCCAGTAGTAGGGAACAGGAGGTGACCCAGTACTTC,CASSREQEVTQYF
once,TRBJ1-5,.,TRBV28,TGTGCCAGCAGTTTTCGGCGCAGGGGTAGCAATCAGCCCCAGCATTTT,CASSFRRRGSNQPQHF
once,TRBJ2-6,.,TRBV3-1/TRBV3-2,TGTGCCAGCAGCCACGGACAGACCTCTGGGGCCAACGTCCTGACTTTC,CASSHGQTSGANVLTF
.,TRBJ2-7,.,TRBV6-5,TGTGCCAGCAGTTACAGGACTCTCTCCCCTTCCTACGAGCAGTACTTC,CASSYRTLSPSYEQYF
.,TRBJ1-5,.,TRBV2,TGTGCCAGCAGCGACAGCAGGCTAGGAAATCAGCCCCAGCATTTT,CASSDSRLGNQPQHF
.,TRBJ2-7,TRBD1,TRBV5-4,TGTGCCAGCAGCTACGGACAGGGCGCCTACGAGCAGTACTTC,CASSYGQGAYEQYF
.,TRBJ2-1,.,TRBV29-1,TGCAGCGTTGAAGGTGGAACAGAAAAGTACAATGAGCAGTTCTTC,CSVEGGTEKYNEQFF
once,TRBJ2-1,.,TRBV25-1,TGTGCCAGCAGTGAAAGGGACATTAATGAGCAGTTCTTC,CASSERDINEQFF
.,TRBJ2-1,.,TRBV7-9,TGTGCAGAGACGCCTCTGACCTACTCCTACAATGAGCAGTTCTTC,CAETPLTYSYNEQFF
few,TRBJ1-4,TRBD1,TRBV27,TGTGCCAGCAGTGCCAGACAGGGGAAGGGTGAAAAACTGTTTTTT,CASSARQGKGEKLFF
.,TRBJ2-3,TRBD2,TRBV4-2,TGTGCCAGCAGCCTTAGCGGGACTAGCACAGATACGCAGTATTTT,CASSLSGTSTDTQYF
.,TRBJ1-3,TRBD1,TRBV28,TGTGCCAGCAGTTTAATAAGGGGGGGGGACAGATCTGGAAACACCATATATTTT,CASSLIRGGDRSGNTIYF
.,TRBJ2-4,.,TRBV28,TGTGCCAGCAGTTTGGGCGGTGCCAGAAGGTCCAAAAACATTCAGTACTTC,CASSLGGARRSKNIQYF
.,TRBJ1-6,.,TRBV5-1,TGCGCCAGCAGCAAGGAGGGGATTTCACCCCTCCACTTT,CASSKEGISPLHF
.,TRBJ2-3,.,TRBV24-1,TGTGCCACCAGTTCCGGGACCCGGCGGTATTTT,CATSSGTRRYF
few,TRBJ2-3,TRBD1,TRBV29-1,TGCAGCGCCCCCTCGACAGGGCCAGATACGCAGTATTTT,CSAPSTGPDTQYF
once,TRBJ1-5,.,TRBV10-3,TGTGCCATCAGCAGGGACAGCAATCAGCCCCAGCATTTT,CAISRDSNQPQHF
.,TRBJ1-1,.,TRBV4-2,TGTGCCAGCAGCCAAGGGGTCGGACAGAACACTGAAGCTTTCTTT,CASSQGVGQNTEAFF
.,TRBJ1-1,TRBD1,TRBV28,TGTGCCAGCAGTTTCTTCGGCAGGGGGTCCACTGAAGCTTTCTTT,CASSFFGRGSTEAFF
.,TRBJ2-1,TRBD2,TRBV6-6,TGTGCCAGCAGCAATTTAGCGGGAAGTTCATACGAGCAGTTCTTC,CASSNLAGSSYEQFF
.,TRBJ2-3,.,TRBV28,TGTGCCAGCACCCTTGGGTGGGGGGGCACAGATACGCAGTATTTT,CASTLGWGGTDTQYF
.,TRBJ1-1,.,TRBV11-2,TGTGCCAGCAGCCCTGACAGGACTGAAGCTTTCTTT,CASSPDRTEAFF
.,TRBJ1-4,.,TRBV18,TGTGCCAGCTCACCACCCTCCGGGGGCCCTAATGAAAAACTGTTTTTT,CASSPPSGGPNEKLFF
.,TRBJ1-2,TRBD1,TRBV7-2,TGTGCCAGCAGCTTCGGACAGGGGGCTAGGGGCTACACCTTC,CASSFGQGARGYTF
.,TRBJ2-7,.,TRBV7-9,TGTGCCAGCAGTTACACAGGGAAAGACGAGCAGTACTTC,CASSYTGKDEQYF
.,TRBJ2-1,TRBD1,TRBV9,TGTGCCAGCAGCGTAGGGGCAGGGGGCTTGAATGAGCAGTTCTTC,CASSVGAGGLNEQFF